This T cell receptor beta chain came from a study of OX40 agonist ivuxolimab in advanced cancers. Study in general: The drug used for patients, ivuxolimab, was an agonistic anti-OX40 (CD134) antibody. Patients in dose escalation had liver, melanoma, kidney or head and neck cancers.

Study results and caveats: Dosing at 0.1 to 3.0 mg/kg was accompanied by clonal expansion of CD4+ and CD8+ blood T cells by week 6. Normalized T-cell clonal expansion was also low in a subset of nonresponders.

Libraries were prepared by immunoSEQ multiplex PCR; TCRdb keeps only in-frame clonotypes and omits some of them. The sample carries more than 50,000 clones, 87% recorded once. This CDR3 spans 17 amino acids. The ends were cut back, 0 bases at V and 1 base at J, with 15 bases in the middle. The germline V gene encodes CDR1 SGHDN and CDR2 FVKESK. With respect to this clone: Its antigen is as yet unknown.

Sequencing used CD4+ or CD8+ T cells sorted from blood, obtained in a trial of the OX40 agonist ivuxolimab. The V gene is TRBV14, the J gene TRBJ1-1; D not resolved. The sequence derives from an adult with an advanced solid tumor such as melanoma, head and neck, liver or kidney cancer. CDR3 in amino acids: CASSQDGLALWNTEAFF. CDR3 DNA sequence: TGTGCCAGCAGCCAAGATGGGTTGGCCCTTTGGAACACTGAAGCTTTCTTT.